Shown below are 25 T cell receptor beta chains from a single sample sequenced in a study of cytomegalovirus exposure and HLA in healthy donors. PCR involved 60 Vbeta and 13 Jbeta primers. Assay used: immunoSEQ multiplex PCR; TCRdb lists only in-frame clones, some missing. The data hold about 150,000 clones, with over 65% observed a single time. Sequencing used PBMCs. All receptors come from a middle-aged man in good health and CMV-seropositive.

On this clone: An end of the junction does not agree with germline; a read error may underlie this. The rearrangement uses TRBV9 and TRBJ1-2, with D possibly TRBD1 on 5 matching bases. CDR1 and CDR2 from the germline V gene are SGDLS and YYNGEE. The CDR3 runs 14 residues. The CDR3, as DNA: TGTGCCAGCAGCGTAGCTCAGGGCCCCTATGGCCACACCTTC. Translating it yields CASSVAQGPYGHTF.

This clone showed up just once. CDR3 sequence: CASSPGTRGLFF. In DNA, the CDR3 is TGTGCCAGCAGTCCCGGGACTAGAGGTCTGTTCTTC. This rearrangement joins TRBV27 to TRBJ2-1, with TRBD2 matching 8 bases. The CDR3 is 12 amino acids. The trim removed 5 bases at V and 15 bases at J, leaving 9 bases unmatched. Germline V CDR1 and CDR2: MNHEY, SMNVEV (reference sequence).

The chain has TRBV7-6 and TRBJ2-2; the D gene is possibly TRBD1 (6 bases). The V and J ends lost 1 base and 0 bases respectively, with 9 bases between them. The CDR3 extends over 16 amino acids. Per the germline V gene, CDR1 is SGHVS and CDR2 is FNYEAQ. The CDR3 nucleotides read TGTGCCAGCAGCTTAGTAGGGGGAGCGAACACCGGGGAGCTGTTTTTT. It translates to CASSLVGGANTGELFF.

The chain couples TRBV5-4 to TRBJ2-1; 8 nucleotides line up with TRBD2. With 2 bases clipped from V and 6 bases from J, the junction kept 10 bases outside the gene matches. This CDR3 contains 16 residues. Germline lookup yields CDR1 SGHNT and CDR2 YYREEE (reference sequence). CDR3 in DNA: TGTGCCAGCAGCTTTCTCGGGAGGGGGGTTGTCAATGAGCAGTTCTTC. Translation: CASSFLGRGVVNEQFF.

This chain uses TRBV2 with TRBJ2-2; TRBD1 might be the D (5 bases). Germline V CDR1 and CDR2: SNHLY, FYNNEI. The CDR3 is made up of 15 amino acids. V shed 4 bases and J shed 2 bases, with 11 bases lying between them. The CDR3: CASSGPTVNTGELFF. In DNA, the CDR3 is TGTGCCAGCAGTGGGCCGACAGTAAACACCGGGGAGCTGTTTTTT.

The V call is TRBV28, the J call TRBJ1-2; D might be TRBD1 (5 bases). Germline CDR1 reads MDHEN; CDR2 reads SYDVKM. The CDR3 is made up of 11 amino acids. V dropped 8 bases and J dropped 6 bases, with 10 bases sitting between them. CDR3 nucleotides: TGTGCCAGCGGCAGGGTCGATGGCTACACCTTC. Protein sequence: CASGRVDGYTF.

This clone appeared a few times. The chain uses TRBV11-2 and TRBJ1-4; D gene unclear. CDR1 is SGHAT, CDR2 FQNNGV, per germline. This CDR3 has 15 amino acids. V lost 0 bases, J lost 6 bases, and 11 bases lay in between. CDR3 nucleotide sequence: TGTGCCAGCAGCTTAGAGGCCGGTGGAGATGAAAAACTGTTTTTT. Amino acids: CASSLEAGGDEKLFF. Filled out from reference TRBV11-2 and TRBJ1-4, the complete variable domain reads EAGVAQSPRYKIIEKRQSVAFWCNPISGHATLYWYQQILGQGPKLLIQFQNNGVVDDSQLPKDRFSAERLKGVDSTLKIQPAKLEDSAVYLCASSLEAGGDEKLFFGSGTQLSVL.

This clone was detected only once. The gene calls are TRBV7-2 and TRBJ1-3, with a tentative D call TRBD1 (5 bases). This CDR3 region has 13 residues. Trimming stripped 5 bases from V and 4 bases from J, with 9 bases between. Germline loops: CDR1 SGHTA, CDR2 FQGNSA. CDR3 in amino acids: CASSRRDGNTIYF. CDR3 DNA sequence: TGTGCCAGCAGCCGGCGGGACGGAAACACCATATATTTT.

V usage is TRBV18 and J usage is TRBJ2-1; 12 bases fit TRBD2. Germline assignment: CDR1 KGHSH and CDR2 LQKENI. The V and J ends lost 3 bases and 7 bases, in that order; junction bases with no gene match: 7. CDR3 size: 16 residues. CDR3 nucleotides: TGTGCCAGCTCACCTCAAGGACTAGCGGGATTAAATGAGCAGTTCTTC. Translated: CASSPQGLAGLNEQFF. Combining the CDR3 with reference TRBV18 and TRBJ2-1 gives the whole variable domain NAGVMQNPRHLVRRRGQEARLRCSPMKGHSHVYWYRQLPEEGLKFMVYLQKENIIDESGMPKERFSAEFPKEGPSILRIQQVVRGDSAAYFCASSPQGLAGLNEQFFGPGTRLTVL.

This CDR3 reads CASSPGQGGSPLHF. DNA of the CDR3: TGTGCCAGCTCACCGGGACAGGGTGGTTCACCCCTCCACTTT. This chain links TRBV18 with TRBJ1-6; 9 positions agree with TRBD1. CDR3 length: 14 residues. Germline CDR1 and CDR2: KGHSH and LQKENI. The V and J ends lost 3 bases and 9 bases, in that order; junction bases with no gene match: 3.

The chain combines TRBV7-2 with TRBJ2-7; D call uncertain. The CDR3 is 15 residues long. CDR1 is SGHTA and CDR2 is FQGNSA in the germline V gene. The germline V and J ends were trimmed by 4 bases and 6 bases, with 19 bases remaining between them. This CDR3 is CASSWAQSSLSEQYF. In DNA, the CDR3 is TGTGCCAGCAGCTGGGCCCAGTCCTCCCTTTCCGAGCAGTACTTC. The full variable domain, with the rest looked up from reference TRBV7-2 and TRBJ2-7, is GAGVSQSPSNKVTEKGKDVELRCDPISGHTALYWYRQSLGQGLEFLIYFQGNSAPDKSGLPSDRFSAERTGGSVSTLTIQRTQQEDSAVYLCASSWAQSSLSEQYFGPGTRLTVT.

This chain uses TRBV29-1 with TRBJ2-2, with D possibly matching TRBD2 (7 bases). The CDR3 is made up of 14 amino acids. The germline gives CDR1 SQVTM, CDR2 ANQGSEA. Deletions cut 7 bases from V and 0 bases from J, with 12 bases between. CDR3 sequence: CSAGGRANTGELFF. The CDR3 bases are TGCAGCGCGGGGGGCAGGGCGAACACCGGGGAGCTGTTTTTT.

The rearrangement links TRBV4-1 to TRBJ1-2, with a tentative D call TRBD1 (5 bases). With 1 base removed from V and 2 bases from J, the gap between germline ends came to 17 bases. The CDR3 totals 17 residues. Germline values: CDR1 MGHRA, CDR2 YSYEKL. Here the CDR3 reads CASSQVPDSPQNYGYTF. The DNA of the CDR3 is TGCGCCAGCAGCCAAGTCCCCGACAGTCCGCAAAACTATGGCTACACCTTC.

The CDR3, as DNA: TGCGCCAGCAGCTACGGGGGAACGGCTAATGAAAAACTGTTTTTT. It specifies CASSYGGTANEKLFF. The chain joins TRBV5-1 to TRBJ1-4; perhaps TRBD1 as D (5 bases). Trimming took off 3 bases at V and 3 bases at J, with 12 bases between the two ends. Germline values: CDR1 SGHRS, CDR2 YFSETQ. CDR3 length: 15 amino acids.

This clone was seen a single time. V usage is TRBV5-1 and J usage is TRBJ2-1, with D perhaps matching TRBD1 (5 bases). The CDR3 sequence is 12 residues long. Germline assignment: CDR1 SGHRS and CDR2 YFSETQ. V lost 2 bases and J 7 bases, leaving 7 bases between the germline ends. The CDR3: CASSFQGNEQFF. The CDR3, as DNA: TGCGCCAGCAGCTTCCAGGGTAATGAGCAGTTCTTC.

The rearrangement uses TRBV7-9 and TRBJ2-3; weak D call: TRBD1 (5 bases). The CDR3 runs to 13 residues. The germline gives CDR1 SEHNR, CDR2 FQNEAQ (reference sequence). The ends were cut back, 0 bases at V and 10 bases at J, with 11 bases in the middle. Here the CDR3 reads CASSLALDKAQYF. CDR3 DNA sequence: TGTGCCAGCAGCTTAGCGCTGGACAAAGCGCAGTATTTT.

This chain connects TRBV25-1 to TRBJ2-3; maybe TRBD1 (5 bases). V was trimmed by 2 bases and J by 0 bases, leaving 9 bases between them. The CDR3 extends over 15 amino acids. Germline CDR1 MGHDK, CDR2 SYGVNS. The CDR3 spells CASSEGHTSTDTQYF. CDR3 sequence (DNA): TGTGCCAGCAGTGAAGGACACACTAGCACAGATACGCAGTATTTT.

The chain couples TRBV9 to TRBJ2-1; 7 bases map to TRBD1. This CDR3 region has 12 residues. Trimming cost V 0 bases and J 10 bases; bases outside gene matches: 1. The germline CDR1 and CDR2 sequences are SGDLS and YYNGEE. CDR3 bases: TGTGCCAGCAGCGTAGGGGGACAGGAGCAGTTCTTC. Translated: CASSVGGQEQFF.

The rearrangement uses TRBV11-2 and TRBJ2-7; D not certain. V lost 5 bases and J lost 0, with 8 bases in between. CDR3 size: 13 residues. Germline assignment: CDR1 SGHAT and CDR2 FQNNGV. The CDR3 sequence is CASSGQNSYEQYF. The CDR3 coding sequence is TGTGCCAGCAGCGGGCAGAACTCCTACGAGCAGTACTTC.

V is TRBV4-1 and J is TRBJ2-7; D is ambiguous. CDR1 and CDR2 (germline): MGHRA, YSYEKL. The length of the CDR3 is 13 residues. The V and J ends lost 0 bases and 4 bases respectively, with 7 bases between them. In DNA, the CDR3 is TGCGCCAGCAGCCAAGAGGTGGCTTACGAGCAGTACTTC. Protein product: CASSQEVAYEQYF.

This clone was seen only a few times. V gene TRBV7-2 combines with J gene TRBJ2-7, with 9 bases aligning to TRBD1. CDR1 is SGHTA and CDR2 is FQGNSA in the germline V gene. This CDR3 is built from 14 residues. The trim removed 1 base at V and 7 bases at J, leaving 5 bases unmatched. CDR3 loop: CASSLEGTGREQYF. In nucleotides, the CDR3 is TGTGCCAGCAGCTTAGAGGGGACAGGGAGGGAGCAGTACTTC. Full variable domain (missing parts from reference TRBV7-2 and TRBJ2-7): GAGVSQSPSNKVTEKGKDVELRCDPISGHTALYWYRQSLGQGLEFLIYFQGNSAPDKSGLPSDRFSAERTGGSVSTLTIQRTQQEDSAVYLCASSLEGTGREQYFGPGTRLTVT.

V and J are TRBV19 and TRBJ2-1; TRBD2 aligns across 10 bases. V shed 0 bases and J 3 bases; nucleotides not matched to a gene: 5. Germline V CDR1 and CDR2: LNHDA, SQIVND (reference sequence). The CDR3 totals 17 residues. This chain's CDR3 is CASSIDYPSGSYNEQFF. CDR3 in DNA: TGTGCCAGTAGTATAGACTATCCTAGCGGGAGCTACAATGAGCAGTTCTTC.

V usage is TRBV5-6 and J usage is TRBJ2-7; tentative D call: TRBD2 (7 bases). V was pared by 5 bases and J by 3 bases, with 18 bases between. CDR1 and CDR2 (germline): SGHDT, YYEEEE. The CDR3 consists of 15 residues. In DNA, the CDR3 is TGTGCCAGCAGGGGGGGGCCAGGAGGAGGCTACGAGCAGTACTTC. It codes for CASRGGPGGGYEQYF. The entire variable domain, with the rest obtained from reference TRBV5-6 and TRBJ2-7, is as follows: DAGVTQSPTHLIKTRGQQVTLRCSPKSGHDTVSWYQQALGQGPQFIFQYYEEEERQRGNFPDRFSGHQFPNYSSELNVNALLLGDSALYLCASRGGPGGGYEQYFGPGTRLTVT.

The J gene is TRBJ2-5, the V gene TRBV4-3, with a weak D call TRBD1 (5 bases). Matching the DNA end better, TRBJ2-7 makes the J call doubtful. There are 15 residues in the CDR3. Germline V lookup: CDR1 LGHNA, CDR2 YSLEER. This CDR3 is CASSQETAKHYEQYF. In DNA form, the CDR3 reads TGCGCCAGCAGCCAAGAGACAGCTAAGCACTACGAGCAGTACTTC.

The chain recombines TRBV5-4 with TRBJ2-1; TRBD2 aligns across 10 bases. J was trimmed by 6 bases and V by 0 bases; bases with no gene match: 6. CDR1 is SGHNT and CDR2 is YYREEE in the germline V gene (reference sequence). This CDR3 is built from 16 residues. The CDR3 protein is CASSLGLAGDGNEQFF. CDR3 nucleotides: TGTGCCAGCAGCTTGGGGCTAGCGGGAGACGGCAATGAGCAGTTCTTC.